This is a list of T cell receptor beta chains from one sample in a study of read filtering for tumor transcriptome and immune sequencing. From the reads, TCRdb called clonotypes with MiXCR, one entry per CDR3 protein. The sample has some 130,000 distinct CDR3 sequences; 13% are singletons. The sequencing sample was made of a population of CD138-negative cells sorted from bone marrow. All receptors derive from a donor over 35 with multiple myeloma. The CDR3 runs from the conserved cysteine through the conserved F or W. A D gene is named only where the DNA matches it firmly. Rows may omit the clone size; those that give it use once, few, many or a size class.

size: .
J: TRBJ2-7
V: TRBV5-1
length: 15
D: .
DNA: TGCGCCAGCAGCCCCAAAGTCACGAGCTCCTACGAGCAGTACTTC
CDR3: CASSPKVTSSYEQYF

size: many
J: TRBJ1-1
V: TRBV20-1
length: 12
D: .
DNA: TGCAGTGCTAAAAGGATGAACACTGAAGCTTTCTTT
CDR3: CSAKRMNTEAFF

size: many
J: TRBJ1-3
V: TRBV4-1
length: 15
D: .
DNA: TGCGCCAGCAGCCCGTGGGAAGGAGGTGGAAACACCATATATTTT
CDR3: CASSPWEGGGNTIYF

size: many
J: TRBJ2-1
V: TRBV29-1
length: 17
D: .
DNA: TGCAGCGTTGAAGGGATTTGGGTCGGAGTTCATTACAATGAGCAGTTCTTC
CDR3: CSVEGIWVGVHYNEQFF

size: few
J: TRBJ1-1
V: TRBV5-4
length: 17
D: TRBD1
DNA: TGTGCCAGCAGCTCGGATCCCAGGGGGCGAGTAGGAACTGAAGCTTTCTTT
CDR3: CASSSDPRGRVGTEAFF

size: few
J: TRBJ1-3
V: TRBV6-5
length: 15
D: .
DNA: TGTGCCAGCAGTTACACCTTCGGGGCGGGAAACACCATATATTTT
CDR3: CASSYTFGAGNTIYF

size: many
J: TRBJ1-6
V: TRBV12-3/TRBV12-4
length: 13
D: .
DNA: TGTGCCAGCAGCCCGCAGGGCGATTCACCCCTCCACTTT
CDR3: CASSPQGDSPLHF

size: .
J: TRBJ1-6
V: TRBV11-3
length: 15
D: .
DNA: TGTGCCAGCAGCTTAGATCCCAGGGGTAATTCACCCCTCCACTTT
CDR3: CASSLDPRGNSPLHF

size: .
J: TRBJ2-6
V: TRBV10-3
length: 18
D: .
DNA: TGTGCCATCAGTGAGTCGGGGCAGGGTAAATCTGGGGCCAACGTCCTGACTTTC
CDR3: CAISESGQGKSGANVLTF

size: .
J: TRBJ2-7
V: TRBV7-9
length: 14
D: .
DNA: TGTGCCAGCACCTCCGTTCGGGCCGATTACGAGCAGTACTTC
CDR3: CASTSVRADYEQYF

size: many
J: TRBJ2-1
V: TRBV6-2/TRBV6-3
length: 13
D: TRBD2
DNA: TGTGCCAGCAGAACTAGCGGGGTGCGGGAGCAGTTCTTC
CDR3: CASRTSGVREQFF

size: many
J: TRBJ2-7
V: TRBV7-9
length: 15
D: TRBD1
DNA: TGTGCCAGCAGGTACTCCGGGACAGGGGGGAACGAGCAGTACTTC
CDR3: CASRYSGTGGNEQYF

size: few
J: TRBJ2-3
V: TRBV30
length: 12
D: .
DNA: TGTGCCGGAGAGGACTCTGCAGATACGCAGTATTTT
CDR3: CAGEDSADTQYF

size: many
J: TRBJ2-1
V: TRBV7-3
length: 14
D: TRBD2
DNA: TGTGCCAGCAGCCAGACTAGCGGGTACAATGAGCAGTTCTTC
CDR3: CASSQTSGYNEQFF

size: many
J: TRBJ2-4
V: TRBV18
length: 15
D: .
DNA: TGTGCCAGCTCACCAAGACCCAGGGCTCTCAACATTCAGTACTTC
CDR3: CASSPRPRALNIQYF